Each of the 12 T cell receptor beta chains below was sequenced from the same sample in a study of blood T cell repertoires in COVID-19. Data came from immunoSEQ multiplex PCR; TCRdb stores just in-frame clones and leaves some out. The table includes tens of thousands of clones, approximately 89% detected once. The sample comprised peripheral blood. These receptors all stem from an elderly woman with acute or convalescent COVID-19.

The chain joins TRBV3-1 (or the pseudogene TRBV3-2) to TRBJ2-1, with D perhaps TRBD2 (6 bases). This CDR3 comprises 15 residues. V dropped 4 bases and J dropped 7 bases, with 17 bases sitting between them. Germline assignment: CDR1 LGHDT and CDR2 YNNKEL (reference sequence). CDR3 DNA sequence: TGTGCCAGCAGCCGAGAAGGTAGTGGGAGGAATGAGCAGTTCTTC. Protein product: CASSREGSGRNEQFF.

The genes are TRBV4-1 and TRBJ2-3; 7 bases agree with TRBD2. Germline V gene sequence: CDR1 MGHRA, CDR2 YSYEKL. The trim removed 6 bases at V and 3 bases at J, leaving 6 bases unmatched. This CDR3 has 14 residues. DNA for the CDR3: TGCGCCAGCAGTCACTGGGGGGGGACAGATACGCAGTATTTT. This translates into CASSHWGGTDTQYF.

The rearrangement uses TRBV27 and TRBJ1-5; D is ambiguous. The germline gives CDR1 MNHEY, CDR2 SMNVEV (reference sequence). This CDR3 comprises 13 residues. The V and J ends lost 3 bases and 6 bases respectively, with 9 bases between them. The CDR3 sequence is CASSFGVFQPQHF. CDR3 nucleotide sequence: TGTGCCAGCAGTTTCGGGGTGTTTCAGCCCCAGCATTTT.

The chain joins TRBV19 to TRBJ1-1; TRBD1 might be the D (5 bases). Between the trimmed V and J ends, which lost 6 bases and 1 base, there was a span of 9 bases. The CDR3 spans 13 residues. Germline V CDR1 and CDR2: LNHDA, SQIVND (reference sequence). In DNA, the CDR3 is TGTGCCAGTAGCCAGACAGCGAACACTGAAGCTTTCTTT. Amino acids: CASSQTANTEAFF.

The V call is TRBV25-1, the J call TRBJ1-2, with D uncertain. There are 14 residues in the CDR3. The V end lost 4 bases, the J end lost 1 base, and 10 bases lay between the germline ends. Germline V CDR1 and CDR2: MGHDK, SYGVNS. CDR3 in amino acids: CASSGAEGNYGYTF. CDR3 DNA: TGTGCCAGCAGTGGGGCCGAAGGTAACTATGGCTACACCTTC.

V and J are TRBV18 and TRBJ2-6; unclear D gene. This CDR3 region has 16 residues. Germline CDR1 and CDR2: KGHSH and LQKENI. The V end was cut by 3 bases, the J end by 3 bases, with 12 bases between. In nucleotides, the CDR3 is TGTGCCAGCTCACCCTCGCAGGTTGGTGGGGCCAACGTCCTGACTTTC. Translated: CASSPSQVGGANVLTF. The variable domain in full, with the rest retrieved from reference TRBV18 and TRBJ2-6, is NAGVMQNPRHLVRRRGQEARLRCSPMKGHSHVYWYRQLPEEGLKFMVYLQKENIIDESGMPKERFSAEFPKEGPSILRIQQVVRGDSAAYFCASSPSQVGGANVLTFGAGSRLTVL.

The DNA of the CDR3 is TGCGCCAGCAGCTTGGCGGACAGGGGTTCCTACAATGAGCAGTTCTTC. This codes for CASSLADRGSYNEQFF. The chain couples TRBV5-1 to TRBJ2-1; 9 bases are shared with TRBD1. Germline-derived CDR1 and CDR2 are SGHRS and YFSETQ. Trimming removed 0 bases from V and 1 base from J; junction bases left unmatched: 2. The CDR3 sequence is 16 residues long.

There are a few counts of this clone. The rearrangement uses TRBV10-1 and TRBJ2-7; D possibly corresponds to TRBD2 (6 bases). The CDR3 runs 13 residues. The germline gives CDR1 WNHNN, CDR2 SYGVQD (reference sequence). V shed 4 bases and J shed 8 bases, with 15 bases lying between them. The CDR3 here is CASSGGLEGQQYV. CDR3 coding DNA: TGCGCCAGCAGTGGAGGCCTGGAGGGACAGCAGTACGTC.

By sample share, this clone is medium-sized. Other DNA sequences within the sample encode an identical CDR3. The V call is TRBV7-8, the J call TRBJ1-5; 7 nucleotides align to TRBD1. Germline V gene sequence: CDR1 SGHVS, CDR2 FQNEAQ. CDR3 length equals 13 residues. The J segment lost 6 bases and the V segment lost 4 bases, leaving 3 bases of the junction unmatched. The CDR3 nucleotides are TGTGCCAGCAGCTCCCGACAGGGTCAGCCCCAGCATTTT. This codes for CASSSRQGQPQHF.

The genes are TRBV6-5 and TRBJ1-6; D unclear. Germline V gives CDR1 MNHEY, CDR2 SVGAGI. The CDR3 consists of 14 residues. The germline V and J ends were trimmed by 11 bases and 2 bases, with 13 bases remaining between them. This CDR3 reads CASRSGTYNSPLHF. The CDR3 DNA reads as TGTGCCTCCCGCAGCGGCACCTATAATTCACCCCTCCACTTT.

V gene TRBV10-1 combines with J gene TRBJ2-5; possibly TRBD2 for D (5 bases). Germline V gene data show CDR1 as WNHNN and CDR2 as SYGVQD (reference sequence). V shed 8 bases and J shed 3 bases, with 10 bases lying between them. This CDR3 spans 12 amino acids. The CDR3: CASGPSKETQYF. CDR3 in DNA: TGCGCCAGCGGCCCTAGCAAAGAGACCCAGTACTTC.

CDR3 sequence (DNA): TGTGCCAGCTCATCCCCAACAGGGTTCTCTGGAAACACCATATATTTT. Translation gives CASSSPTGFSGNTIYF. The rearrangement uses TRBV18 and TRBJ1-3; perhaps TRBD1 as D (6 bases). Per germline, CDR1 KGHSH and CDR2 LQKENI. The V gene lost 5 bases and the J gene lost 0 bases, with 14 bases spanning the gap. The CDR3 runs to 16 residues.